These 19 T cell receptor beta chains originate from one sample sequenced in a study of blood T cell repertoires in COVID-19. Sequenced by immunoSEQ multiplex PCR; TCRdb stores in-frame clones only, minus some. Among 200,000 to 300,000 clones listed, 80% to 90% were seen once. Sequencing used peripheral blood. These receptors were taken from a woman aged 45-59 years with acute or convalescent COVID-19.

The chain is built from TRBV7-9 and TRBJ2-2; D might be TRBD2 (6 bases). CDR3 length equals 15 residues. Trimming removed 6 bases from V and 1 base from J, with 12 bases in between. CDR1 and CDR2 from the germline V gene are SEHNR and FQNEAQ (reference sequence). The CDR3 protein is CASSLRDLNTGELFF. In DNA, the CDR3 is TGTGCCAGCAGTCTCAGGGACTTGAACACCGGGGAGCTGTTTTTT.

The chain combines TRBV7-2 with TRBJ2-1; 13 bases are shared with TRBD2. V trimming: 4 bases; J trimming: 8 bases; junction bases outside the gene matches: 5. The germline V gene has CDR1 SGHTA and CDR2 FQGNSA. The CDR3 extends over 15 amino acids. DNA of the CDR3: TGTGCCAGCAGCTGGACTAGCGGGAGATTCGATGAGCAGTTCTTC. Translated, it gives CASSWTSGRFDEQFF.

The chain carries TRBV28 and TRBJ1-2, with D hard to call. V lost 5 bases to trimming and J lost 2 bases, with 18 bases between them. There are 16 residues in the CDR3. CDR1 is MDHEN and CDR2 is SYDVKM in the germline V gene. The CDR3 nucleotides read TGTGCCAGCAGTACGGGCGGGGTCCCACAGAACTATGGCTACACCTTC. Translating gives CASSTGGVPQNYGYTF.

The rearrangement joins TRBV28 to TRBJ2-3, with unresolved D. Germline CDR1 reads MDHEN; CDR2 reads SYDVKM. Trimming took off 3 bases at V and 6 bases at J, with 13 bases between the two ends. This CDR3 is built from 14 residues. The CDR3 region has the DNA TGTGCCAGCAGTTTGAGGTGGAGCCAGGATACGCAGTATTTT. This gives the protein CASSLRWSQDTQYF.

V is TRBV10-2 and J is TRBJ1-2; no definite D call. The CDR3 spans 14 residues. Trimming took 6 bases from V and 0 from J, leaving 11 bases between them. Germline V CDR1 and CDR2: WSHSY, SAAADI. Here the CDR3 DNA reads TGCGCCAGCAGGTCCACACAGACTAACTATGGCTACACCTTC. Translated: CASRSTQTNYGYTF.

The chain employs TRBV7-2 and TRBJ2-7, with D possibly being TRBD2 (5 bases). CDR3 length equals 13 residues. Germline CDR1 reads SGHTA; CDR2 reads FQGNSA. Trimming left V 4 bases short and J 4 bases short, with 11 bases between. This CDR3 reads CASSSEAYYEQYF. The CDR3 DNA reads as TGTGCCAGCAGCTCGGAGGCTTATTACGAGCAGTACTTC.

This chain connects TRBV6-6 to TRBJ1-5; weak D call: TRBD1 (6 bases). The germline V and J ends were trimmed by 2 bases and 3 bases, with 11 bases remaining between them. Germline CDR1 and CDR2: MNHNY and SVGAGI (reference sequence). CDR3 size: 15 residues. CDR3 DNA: TGTGCCAGCAGTTACGGTGGGGACACCAATCAGCCCCAGCATTTT. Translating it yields CASSYGGDTNQPQHF.

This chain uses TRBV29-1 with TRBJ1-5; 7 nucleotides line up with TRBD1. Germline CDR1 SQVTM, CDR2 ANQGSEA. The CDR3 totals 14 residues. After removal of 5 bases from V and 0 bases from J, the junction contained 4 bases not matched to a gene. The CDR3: CSVLTGVSNQPQHF. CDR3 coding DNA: TGCAGCGTTTTAACAGGGGTTAGCAATCAGCCCCAGCATTTT.

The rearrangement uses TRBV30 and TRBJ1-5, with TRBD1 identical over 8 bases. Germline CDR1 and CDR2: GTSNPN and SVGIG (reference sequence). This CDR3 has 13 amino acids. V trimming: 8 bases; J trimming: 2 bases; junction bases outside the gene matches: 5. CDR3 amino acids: CAGAGQGNQPQHF. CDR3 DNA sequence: TGTGCCGGCGCGGGACAGGGCAATCAGCCCCAGCATTTT.

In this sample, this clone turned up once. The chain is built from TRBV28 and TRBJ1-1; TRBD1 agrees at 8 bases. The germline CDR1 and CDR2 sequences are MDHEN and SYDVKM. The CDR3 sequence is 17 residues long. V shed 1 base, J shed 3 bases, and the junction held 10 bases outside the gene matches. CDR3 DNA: TGTGCCAGCAGTTTATTCCGCCTTACAGGGGGTCACACTGAAGCTTTCTTT. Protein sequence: CASSLFRLTGGHTEAFF.

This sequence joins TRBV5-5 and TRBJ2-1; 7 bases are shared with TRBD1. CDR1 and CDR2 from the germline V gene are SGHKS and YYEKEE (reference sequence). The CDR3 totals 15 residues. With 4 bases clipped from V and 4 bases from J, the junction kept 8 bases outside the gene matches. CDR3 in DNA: TGTGCCAGCAGCGGGGCCGGGACAGTATACAATGAGCAGTTCTTC. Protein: CASSGAGTVYNEQFF.

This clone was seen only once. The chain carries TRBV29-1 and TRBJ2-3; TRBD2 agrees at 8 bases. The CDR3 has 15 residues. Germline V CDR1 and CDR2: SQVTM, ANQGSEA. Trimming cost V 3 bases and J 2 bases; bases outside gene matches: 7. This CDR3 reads CSVEGREADTDTQYF. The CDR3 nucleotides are TGCAGCGTTGAGGGGCGGGAGGCCGACACAGATACGCAGTATTTT.

CDR3 protein: CASSGGQSYNEQFF. The CDR3 DNA reads TGTGCCAGCAGCGGAGGACAGTCCTACAATGAGCAGTTCTTC. This chain links TRBV7-3 with TRBJ2-1; tentative D call: TRBD1 (6 bases). V lost 5 bases to trimming and J lost 1 base, with 9 bases between them. This CDR3 has 14 amino acids. Germline CDR1 is SGHTA and CDR2 is FQGTGA.

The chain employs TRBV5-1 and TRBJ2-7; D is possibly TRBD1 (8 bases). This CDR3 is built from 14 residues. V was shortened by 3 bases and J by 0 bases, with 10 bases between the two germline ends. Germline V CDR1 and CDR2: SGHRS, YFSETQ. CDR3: CASSYRGGSYEQYF. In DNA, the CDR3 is TGCGCCAGCAGCTACAGGGGGGGCTCCTACGAGCAGTACTTC. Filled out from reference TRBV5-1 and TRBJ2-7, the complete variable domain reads KAGVTQTPRYLIKTRGQQVTLSCSPISGHRSVSWYQQTPGQGLQFLFEYFSETQRNKGNFPGRFSGRQFSNSRSEMNVSTLELGDSALYLCASSYRGGSYEQYFGPGTRLTVT.

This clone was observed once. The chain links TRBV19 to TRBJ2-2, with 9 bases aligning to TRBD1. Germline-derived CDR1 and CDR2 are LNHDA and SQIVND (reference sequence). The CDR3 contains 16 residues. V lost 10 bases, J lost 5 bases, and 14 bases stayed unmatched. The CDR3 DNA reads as TGTGCCACCCCCCCACCCGGGACAGGGTCTACCGGGGAGCTGTTTTTT. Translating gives CATPPPGTGSTGELFF.

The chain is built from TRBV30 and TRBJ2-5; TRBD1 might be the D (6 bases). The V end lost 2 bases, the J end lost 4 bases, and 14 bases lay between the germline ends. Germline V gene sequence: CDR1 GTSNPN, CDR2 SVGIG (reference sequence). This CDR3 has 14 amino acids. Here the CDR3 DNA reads TGTGCCTGGAGTACTAGTGGGGGCAGAGAGACCCAGTACTTC. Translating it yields CAWSTSGGRETQYF.

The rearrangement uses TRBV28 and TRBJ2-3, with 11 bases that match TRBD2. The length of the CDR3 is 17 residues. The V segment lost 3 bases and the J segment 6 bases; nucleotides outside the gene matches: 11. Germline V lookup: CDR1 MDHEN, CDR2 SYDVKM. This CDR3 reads CASSFAGLTSGKDTQYF. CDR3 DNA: TGTGCCAGCAGTTTCGCGGGATTGACTAGCGGGAAGGATACGCAGTATTTT.

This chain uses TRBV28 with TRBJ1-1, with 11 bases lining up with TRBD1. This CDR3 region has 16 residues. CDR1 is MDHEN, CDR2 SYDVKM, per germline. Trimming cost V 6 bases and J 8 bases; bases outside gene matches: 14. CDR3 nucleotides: TGTGCCAGCAGCTCCCCTTCCGGGACAGGGGGGACCGAAGCTTTCTTT. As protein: CASSSPSGTGGTEAFF.

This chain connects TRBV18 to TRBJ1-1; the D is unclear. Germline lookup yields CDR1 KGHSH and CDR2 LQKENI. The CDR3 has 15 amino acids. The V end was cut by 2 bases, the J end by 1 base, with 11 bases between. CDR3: CASSPVLRANTEAFF. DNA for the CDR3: TGTGCCAGCTCACCAGTCTTGAGGGCGAACACTGAAGCTTTCTTT.